The 19 T cell receptor beta chains reported below all come from one sample, sequenced in a study of CD8 T cells in ankylosing spondylitis listed by TCRdb under 2017. Antigen specificity for these receptors is unknown. Receptor amplification or capture employed 5' RACE. The listed sequencing device is Illumina HiSeq 2500. TCRdb took the public reads, trimmed them with fastp at Q25, ran MiXCR for clone calling and kept in-frame beta chains. Here each entry gathers all rows of one CDR3 protein and keeps the most common genes and DNA. Present in this sample are under 950,000 distinct CDR3 sequences, over 15% of which were seen just once. The top ten constitute over 15% of the sample. Overall study outcomes, separate from this receptor: Blood from ankylosing spondylitis patients appeared to be characterized by a TCR beta motif composed of eight or nine highly homologous amino acid variants.

Sequencing used blood, either unsorted or a sorted T cell fraction (not recorded which). The receptors stem from a male donor with ankylosing spondylitis.

The V call is TRBV6-1, the J call TRBJ2-3; maybe TRBD2 (6 bases). From germline, CDR1 is MNHNS and CDR2 SASEGT. CDR3 length: 16 amino acids. The V end lost 6 bases, the J end lost 2 bases, and 18 bases lay between the germline ends. The CDR3 DNA reads as TGTGCCAGCAGCCAGATCCGGGACTTCCCCACAGATACGCAGTATTTT. Its protein product is CASSQIRDFPTDTQYF.

V gene TRBV5-1 combines with J gene TRBJ2-5; 12 bases match TRBD2. Germline CDR1 reads SGHRS; CDR2 reads YFSETQ. The CDR3 covers 17 residues. The ends lost 1 base at V and 5 bases at J; junction bases unmatched: 9. CDR3 region: CASSLMLAGGATETQYF. For the CDR3, the DNA is TGCGCCAGCAGCTTGATGCTAGCGGGGGGGGCGACGGAGACCCAGTACTTC.

This clonotype was seen a handful of times. The chain is built from TRBV12-3 or TRBV12-4 and TRBJ1-5, with D perhaps TRBD1 (5 bases). V was trimmed by 3 bases and J by 1 base, leaving 10 bases between them. This CDR3 has 15 residues. CDR3 in amino acids: CASSLWGESNQPQHF. CDR3 coding DNA: TGTGCCAGCAGTTTGTGGGGCGAGAGCAATCAGCCCCAGCATTTT.

The chain couples TRBV29-1 to TRBJ2-6, with unresolved D. The V gene's germline CDR1 is SQVTM and CDR2 ANQGSEA. CDR3 length equals 13 residues. Trimming left V 5 bases short and J 1 base short, with 6 bases between. The CDR3 DNA reads as TGCAGCGTTAGGGCATCTGGGGCCAACGTCCTGACTTTC. It is translated as CSVRASGANVLTF.

This clonotype was seen a few times. The rearrangement uses TRBV14 and TRBJ2-4; possible D gene TRBD1, 6 bases. Germline V gives CDR1 SGHDN, CDR2 FVKESK. V was clipped by 3 bases and J by 0 bases, with 15 bases between them. This CDR3 is built from 17 residues. The CDR3 nucleotides are TGTGCCAGCAGCCATCCCGGAACAGGGAGAGCCAAAAACATTCAGTACTTC. Its protein is CASSHPGTGRAKNIQYF.

This clonotype has a count of ten or more. This chain connects TRBV5-1 to TRBJ2-3, with D perhaps given as TRBD1 or TRBD2 (5 bases each). This CDR3 is 16 amino acids long. Trimming removed 2 bases from V and 5 bases from J, with 18 bases in between. CDR1 is SGHRS and CDR2 is YFSETQ in the germline V gene. CDR3 loop: CASSLHPGRSRDTQYF. CDR3 nucleotides: TGCGCCAGCAGCTTACATCCGGGACGGTCCAGAGATACGCAGTATTTT.

The chain couples TRBV7-9 to TRBJ2-7, with D maybe TRBD2 (6 bases). Germline CDR1 is SEHNR and CDR2 is FQNEAQ (reference sequence). This CDR3 is built from 15 residues. V lost 7 bases, J lost 5 bases, and 21 bases lay in between. Here the CDR3 reads CASMPEGGLYHEQYF. The CDR3 DNA follows: TGTGCCAGCATGCCCGAGGGAGGATTGTACCACGAGCAGTACTTC. The full variable domain, in which reference TRBV7-9 and TRBJ2-7 provide the parts outside the CDR3, is DTGVSQNPRHKITKRGQNVTFRCDPISEHNRLYWYRQTLGQGPEFLTYFQNEAQLEKSRLLSDRFSAERPKGSFSTLEIQRTEQGDSAMYLCASMPEGGLYHEQYFGPGTRLTVT.

This clonotype was picked up many times. V usage is TRBV3-1 and J usage is TRBJ1-5; D is uncertain. Germline loops: CDR1 LGHDT, CDR2 YNNKEL (reference sequence). The CDR3 runs 14 residues. The V end was cut by 1 base, the J end by 0 bases, with 4 bases between. CDR3: CASSQGNSNQPQHF. The DNA for the CDR3 is TGTGCCAGCAGCCAAGGGAATAGCAATCAGCCCCAGCATTTT. Full variable domain (remainder filled in from reference TRBV3-1 and TRBJ1-5): DTAVSQTPKYLVTQMGNDKSIKCEQNLGHDTMYWYKQDSKKFLKIMFSYNNKELIINETVPNRFSPKSPDKAHLNLHINSLELGDSAVYFCASSQGNSNQPQHFGDGTRLSIL.

This clonotype was seen more than once but under ten times. The chain links TRBV20-1 to TRBJ2-5; weak D call: TRBD1 (6 bases). The CDR3 length is 13 residues. V lost 4 bases, J lost 2 bases, and 11 bases lay in between. In germline, CDR1 is DFQATT, CDR2 SNEGSKA (reference sequence). The CDR3 is CSATHRAQETQYF. In DNA, the CDR3 is TGCAGTGCTACCCACAGGGCGCAAGAGACCCAGTACTTC.

This chain connects TRBV29-1 to TRBJ1-1, with D uncertain. The CDR3 contains 11 residues. Looked up from germline, CDR1 is SQVTM and CDR2 is ANQGSEA. V was clipped by 0 bases and J by 4 bases, with 3 bases between them. This chain's CDR3 is CSVEDITEAFF. As DNA, the CDR3 is TGCAGCGTTGAAGATATCACTGAAGCTTTCTTT.

As concerns this clonotype: The DNA is left out, because the CDR3 cannot be placed on it with certainty; the CDR3 is given as TCRdb lists it. The rearrangement joins TRBV23-1 to TRBJ2-2. TRBV23-1 is an ORF, and what it does is uncertain. The CDR3 length equals 22 residues, ends included. The CDR3: CASSQSRVRISAEPRTPGSCFF.

This clonotype showed up just a few times. The genes are TRBV5-1 and TRBJ1-1; D not resolved. From germline, CDR1 is SGHRS and CDR2 YFSETQ. This CDR3 spans 16 amino acids. V dropped 4 bases and J dropped 0 bases, with 16 bases sitting between them. For the CDR3, the DNA is TGCGCCAGCAGCGTCATGGCAGCAGATATGAACACTGAAGCTTTCTTT. This sequence encodes CASSVMAADMNTEAFF.

This chain links TRBV3-1 with TRBJ2-5; D may correspond to TRBD1 or TRBD2 (5 bases each). With 0 bases removed from V and 1 base from J, the gap between germline ends came to 12 bases. Germline assignment: CDR1 LGHDT and CDR2 YNNKEL (reference sequence). The CDR3 runs 16 residues. The CDR3 spells CASSQEWKGPQETQYF. The CDR3 bases are TGTGCCAGCAGCCAAGAGTGGAAGGGACCCCAAGAGACCCAGTACTTC.

V and J are TRBV20-1 and TRBJ1-6, with D possibly matching TRBD1 (6 bases). CDR1 and CDR2 (germline): DFQATT, SNEGSKA (reference sequence). The V end was cut by 5 bases, the J end by 7 bases, with 18 bases between. The CDR3 spans 15 residues. The CDR3 sequence is CSAPPGRTANSPLHF. The CDR3 DNA sequence: TGCAGTGCTCCCCCCGGCCGGACAGCCAATTCACCCCTCCACTTT.

This chain connects TRBV4-1 to TRBJ1-1, with TRBD1 as a possible D gene (5 bases). Per germline, CDR1 MGHRA and CDR2 YSYEKL. This CDR3 has 14 residues. Trimming shortened V by 2 bases and J by 5 bases, and 12 bases separated the two germline ends. CDR3 nucleotide sequence: TGCGCCAGCAGCCAACTACTGGGGGGGACTGAAGCTTTCTTT. Amino acids: CASSQLLGGTEAFF.

V gene TRBV11-1 combines with J gene TRBJ1-1; no definite D call. The CDR3 sequence is 14 residues long. In germline, CDR1 is SGHAT, CDR2 FQDESV (reference sequence). With 0 bases removed from V and 2 bases from J, the gap between germline ends came to 7 bases. CDR3 residues: CASSLAGSNTEAFF. DNA for the CDR3: TGTGCCAGCAGCTTAGCGGGCAGTAACACTGAAGCTTTCTTT.

This clonotype showed up just a few times. V and J are TRBV5-1 and TRBJ1-2, with D tentatively TRBD1 (5 bases). V lost 3 bases and J 4 bases, leaving 16 bases between the germline ends. The CDR3 consists of 15 residues. CDR1 is SGHRS and CDR2 is YFSETQ in the germline V gene. The CDR3 DNA is TGCGCCAGCAGCTCGGGTCTCCGAGGGGCCTATGGCTACACCTTC. This translates into CASSSGLRGAYGYTF.

V is TRBV7-9 and J is TRBJ1-2; no definite D call. This CDR3 comprises 15 residues. The ends were cut back, 0 bases at V and 0 bases at J, with 8 bases in the middle. Per germline, CDR1 SEHNR and CDR2 FQNEAQ (reference sequence). The CDR3 DNA sequence: TGTGCCAGCAGCTTAGCGGGCGGGACTAACTATGGCTACACCTTC. This sequence encodes CASSLAGGTNYGYTF.

The chain couples TRBV5-1 to TRBJ2-5, with 8 positions matching TRBD1. The CDR3 loop spans 20 amino acids. Germline CDR1 and CDR2: SGHRS and YFSETQ. J was trimmed by 1 base and V by 0 bases; bases with no gene match: 17. The CDR3 loop reads CASSLAGERAGGFFQETQYF. The DNA for the CDR3 is TGCGCCAGCAGCTTGGCCGGCGAGCGGGCAGGGGGCTTCTTCCAAGAGACCCAGTACTTC. Based on the CDR3 plus reference TRBV5-1 and TRBJ2-5, the full variable domain is KAGVTQTPRYLIKTRGQQVTLSCSPISGHRSVSWYQQTPGQGLQFLFEYFSETQRNKGNFPGRFSGRQFSNSRSEMNVSTLELGDSALYLCASSLAGERAGGFFQETQYFGPGTRLLVL.